This record covers a single T cell receptor beta chain. Germline V lookup: CDR1 SGHAT, CDR2 FQNNGV. Trimming took 2 bases from V and 0 from J; bases not matched to a gene: 3. CDR3 length: 16 amino acids. Data came from immunoSEQ multiplex PCR; TCRdb stores just in-frame clones and leaves some out. This table holds 200,000 to 250,000 clones, approximately 84% found once. The entry originates in a study of blood T cell repertoires in COVID-19. Study at large: Sites across the United States, Italy and Spain contributed samples from acute and convalescent COVID-19. PBMCs, B-cell-depleted T cells, or T cells provided the cDNA or gDNA that made up the material.

Participant-given clinical history determined each cohort assignment. Two negative PCRs, clearance, or symptom resolution characterized the recovered Cohort 3 donors. Sequenced: PBMCs or T cells enriched from blood (not recorded which). The receptor's source is a man aged 35-49 years who had recovered from COVID-19. The gene calls are TRBV11-2 and TRBJ2-7, with 11 bases identical to TRBD2. The CDR3 coding sequence is TGTGCCAGCAGCTTAACCGGGACTAGCGGCTCCTACGAGCAGTACTTC. Its translation: CASSLTGTSGSYEQYF.